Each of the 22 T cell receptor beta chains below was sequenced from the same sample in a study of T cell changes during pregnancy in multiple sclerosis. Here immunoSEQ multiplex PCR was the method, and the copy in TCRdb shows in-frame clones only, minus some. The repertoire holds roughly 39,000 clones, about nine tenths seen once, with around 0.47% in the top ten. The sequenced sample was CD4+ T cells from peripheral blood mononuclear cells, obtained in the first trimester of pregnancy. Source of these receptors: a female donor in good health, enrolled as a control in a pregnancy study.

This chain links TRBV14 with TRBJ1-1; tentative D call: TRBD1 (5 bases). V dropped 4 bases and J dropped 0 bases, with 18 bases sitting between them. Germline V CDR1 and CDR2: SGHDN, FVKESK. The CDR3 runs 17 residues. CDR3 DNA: TGTGCCAGCAGCCGTCAGGGTAACCCTCTAGTGAACACTGAAGCTTTCTTT. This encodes CASSRQGNPLVNTEAFF.

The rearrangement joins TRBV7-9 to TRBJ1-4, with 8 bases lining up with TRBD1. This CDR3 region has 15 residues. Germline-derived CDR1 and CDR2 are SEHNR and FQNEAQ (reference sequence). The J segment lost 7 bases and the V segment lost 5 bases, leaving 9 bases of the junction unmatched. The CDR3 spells CASSRGDRTVEKLFF. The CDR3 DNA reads TGTGCCAGCAGCCGCGGGGACAGGACGGTTGAAAAACTGTTTTTT.

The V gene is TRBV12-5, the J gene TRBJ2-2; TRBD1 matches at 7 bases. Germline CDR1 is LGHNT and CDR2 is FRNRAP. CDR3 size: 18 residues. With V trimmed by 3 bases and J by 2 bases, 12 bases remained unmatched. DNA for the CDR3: TGTGCTAGTGGTTTAAAAACGGGACAGAGAAGAAACACCGGGGAGCTGTTTTTT. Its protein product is CASGLKTGQRRNTGELFF. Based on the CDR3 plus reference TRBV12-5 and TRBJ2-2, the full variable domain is DARVTQTPRHKVTEMGQEVTMRCQPILGHNTVFWYRQTMMQGLELLAYFRNRAPLDDSGMPKDRFSAEMPDATLATLKIQPSEPRDSAVYFCASGLKTGQRRNTGELFFGEGSRLTVL.

In DNA form, the CDR3 reads TGTGCCTGTCACAGGGTGGGGGCTATGAACACTGAAGCTTTCTTT. Amino acid sequence: CACHRVGAMNTEAFF. V gene TRBV30 combines with J gene TRBJ1-1; TRBD1 is a possible D gene (6 bases). V dropped 6 bases and J dropped 0 bases, with 17 bases sitting between them. The CDR3 has 15 residues. From germline, CDR1 is GTSNPN and CDR2 SVGIG (reference sequence).

CDR3 loop: CASSLVGGGTEQYF. The CDR3 DNA sequence: TGTGCCAGCAGCTTAGTTGGGGGGGGAACGGAGCAGTACTTC. The rearrangement joins TRBV11-2 to TRBJ2-7; TRBD2 matches at 7 bases. The ends lost 1 base at V and 7 bases at J; junction bases unmatched: 7. Germline loops: CDR1 SGHAT, CDR2 FQNNGV. This CDR3 is built from 14 residues.

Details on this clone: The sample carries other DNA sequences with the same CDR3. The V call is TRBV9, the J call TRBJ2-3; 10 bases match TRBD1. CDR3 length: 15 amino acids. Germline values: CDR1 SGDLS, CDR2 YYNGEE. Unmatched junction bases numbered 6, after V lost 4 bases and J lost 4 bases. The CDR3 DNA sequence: TGTGCCAGCAGCAGAGGACAGGGGGGACCAGATACGCAGTATTTT. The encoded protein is CASSRGQGGPDTQYF.

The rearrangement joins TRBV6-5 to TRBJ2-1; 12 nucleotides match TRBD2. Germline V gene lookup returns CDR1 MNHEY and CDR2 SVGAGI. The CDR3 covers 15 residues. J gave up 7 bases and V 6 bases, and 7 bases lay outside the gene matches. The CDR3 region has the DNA TGTGCCAGCAGCCAACTAGCGGGGGGTGGGAATGAGCAGTTCTTC. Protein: CASSQLAGGGNEQFF.

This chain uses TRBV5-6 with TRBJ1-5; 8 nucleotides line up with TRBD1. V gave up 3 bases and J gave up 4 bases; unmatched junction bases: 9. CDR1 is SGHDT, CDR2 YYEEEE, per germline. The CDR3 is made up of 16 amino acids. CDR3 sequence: CASSSRYRQGNQPQHF. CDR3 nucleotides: TGTGCCAGCAGCTCCCGTTATCGACAGGGGAATCAGCCCCAGCATTTT.

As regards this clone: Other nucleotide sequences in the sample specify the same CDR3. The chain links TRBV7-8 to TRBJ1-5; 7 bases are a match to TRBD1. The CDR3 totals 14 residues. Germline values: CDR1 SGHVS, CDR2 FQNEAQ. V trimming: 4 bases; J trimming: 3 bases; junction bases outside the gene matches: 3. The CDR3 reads CASSYTGVNQPQHF. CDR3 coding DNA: TGTGCCAGCAGCTATACAGGGGTCAATCAGCCCCAGCATTTT.

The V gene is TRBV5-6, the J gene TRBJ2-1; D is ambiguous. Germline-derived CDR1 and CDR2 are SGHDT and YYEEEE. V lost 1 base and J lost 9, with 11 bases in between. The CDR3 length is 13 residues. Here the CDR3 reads CASSLSYTGEQFF. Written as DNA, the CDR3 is TGTGCCAGCAGCTTGAGCTATACGGGTGAGCAGTTCTTC.

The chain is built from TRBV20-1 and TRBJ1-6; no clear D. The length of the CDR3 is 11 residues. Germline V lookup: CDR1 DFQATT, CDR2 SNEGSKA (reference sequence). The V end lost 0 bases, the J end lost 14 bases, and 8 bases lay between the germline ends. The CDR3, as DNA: TGCAGTGCTAGAGATCTAAGTACCCTCCACTTT. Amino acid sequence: CSARDLSTLHF.

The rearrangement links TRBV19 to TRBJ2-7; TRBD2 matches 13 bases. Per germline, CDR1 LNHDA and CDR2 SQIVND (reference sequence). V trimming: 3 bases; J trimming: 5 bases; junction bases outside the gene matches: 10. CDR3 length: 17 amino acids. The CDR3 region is CASSIRFTSGGADEQYF. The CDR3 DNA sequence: TGTGCCAGTAGTATCCGGTTCACTAGCGGGGGGGCGGACGAGCAGTACTTC.

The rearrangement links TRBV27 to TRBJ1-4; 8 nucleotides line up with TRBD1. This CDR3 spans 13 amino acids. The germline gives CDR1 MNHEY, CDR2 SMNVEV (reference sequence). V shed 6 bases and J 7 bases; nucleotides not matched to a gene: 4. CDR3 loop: CASRRTGTEKLFF. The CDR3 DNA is TGTGCCAGCAGGCGGACAGGGACTGAAAAACTGTTTTTT.

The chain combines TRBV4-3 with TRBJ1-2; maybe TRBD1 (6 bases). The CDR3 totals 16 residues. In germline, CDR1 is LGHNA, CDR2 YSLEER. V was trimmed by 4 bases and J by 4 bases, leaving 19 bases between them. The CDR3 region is CASSRARDKGSYGYTF. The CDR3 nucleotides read TGCGCCAGCAGCCGAGCTCGGGACAAGGGTTCCTATGGCTACACCTTC.

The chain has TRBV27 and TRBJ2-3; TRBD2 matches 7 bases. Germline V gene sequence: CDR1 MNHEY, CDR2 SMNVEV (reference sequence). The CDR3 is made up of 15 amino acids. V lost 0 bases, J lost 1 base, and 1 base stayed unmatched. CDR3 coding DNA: TGTGCCAGCAGTTTATCGGGGGGGGGCACAGATACGCAGTATTTT. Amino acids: CASSLSGGGTDTQYF.

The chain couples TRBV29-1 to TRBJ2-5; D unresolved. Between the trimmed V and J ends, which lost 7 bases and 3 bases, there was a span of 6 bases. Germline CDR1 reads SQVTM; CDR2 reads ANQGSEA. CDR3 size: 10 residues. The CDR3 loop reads CSGGEETQYF. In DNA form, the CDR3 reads TGCAGCGGAGGAGAAGAGACCCAGTACTTC.

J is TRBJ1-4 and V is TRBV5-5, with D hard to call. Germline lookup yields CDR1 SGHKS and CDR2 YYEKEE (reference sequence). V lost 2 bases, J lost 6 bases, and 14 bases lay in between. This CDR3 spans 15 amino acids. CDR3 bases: TGTGCCAGCAGCTTCCCGGGATCGACTTATGAAAAACTGTTTTTT. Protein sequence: CASSFPGSTYEKLFF.

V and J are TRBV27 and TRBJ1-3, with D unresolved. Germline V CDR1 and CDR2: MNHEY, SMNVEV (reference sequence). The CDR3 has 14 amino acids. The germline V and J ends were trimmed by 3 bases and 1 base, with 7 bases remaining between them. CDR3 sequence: CASSLRPSGNTIYF. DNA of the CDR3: TGTGCCAGCAGTTTGAGGCCTTCTGGAAACACCATATATTTT.

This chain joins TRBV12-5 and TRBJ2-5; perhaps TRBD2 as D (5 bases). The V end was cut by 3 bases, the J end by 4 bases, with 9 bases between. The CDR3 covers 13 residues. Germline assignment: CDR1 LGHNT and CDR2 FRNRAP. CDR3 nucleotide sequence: TGTGCTAGTGGTTTAATGGACTTAGAGACCCAGTACTTC. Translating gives CASGLMDLETQYF.

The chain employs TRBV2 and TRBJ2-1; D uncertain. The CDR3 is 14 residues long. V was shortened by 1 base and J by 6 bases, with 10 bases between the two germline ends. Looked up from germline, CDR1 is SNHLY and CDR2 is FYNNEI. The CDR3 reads CASSEVVGRNEQFF. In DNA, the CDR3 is TGTGCCAGCAGTGAAGTGGTTGGGCGCAATGAGCAGTTCTTC.

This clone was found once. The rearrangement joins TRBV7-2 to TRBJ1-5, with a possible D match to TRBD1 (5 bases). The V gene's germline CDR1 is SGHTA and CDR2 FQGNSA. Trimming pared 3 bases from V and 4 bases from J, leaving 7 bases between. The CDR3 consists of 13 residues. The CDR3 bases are TGTGCCAGCAGCTTCGACAGTAATCAGCCCCAGCATTTT. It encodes CASSFDSNQPQHF.

CDR3 in amino acids: CAIRPGHFSYEQYF. Here the CDR3 DNA reads TGTGCCATCAGGCCGGGACACTTCTCCTACGAGCAGTACTTC. The chain links TRBV10-3 to TRBJ2-7; weak D call: TRBD1 (6 bases). CDR1 is ENHRY and CDR2 is SYGVKD in the germline V gene. This CDR3 has 14 amino acids. V shed 6 bases and J shed 0 bases, with 12 bases lying between them.